This TCR beta chain stems from a study of blood T cell repertoires in COVID-19. As processed by the authors: Reference gene primer amplification yielded estimated nucleated cell counts. Libraries were prepared by immunoSEQ multiplex PCR; TCRdb keeps only in-frame clonotypes and omits some of them. From that table come the V and J calls and clone size; the DNA was used to work out D and trimming. This sample has 200,000 to 250,000 clones, with 75% to 95% found just once. Trimming took 4 bases from V and 0 from J, leaving 14 bases between them. Looked up from germline, CDR1 is SGDLS and CDR2 is YYNGEE. The CDR3 contains 16 residues.

Sample: PBMCs or T cells enriched from blood (not recorded which). The J gene is TRBJ1-3, the V gene TRBV9; no clear D. This TCR came from a woman between 18 and 29 years old who had recovered from COVID-19. DNA for the CDR3: TGTGCCAGCAGCCCATTAGGACTGGCCTCTGGAAACACCATATATTTT. Its translation is CASSPLGLASGNTIYF. Full variable domain (missing parts from reference TRBV9 and TRBJ1-3): DSGVTQTPKHLITATGQRVTLRCSPRSGDLSVYWYQQSLDQGLQFLIQYYNGEERAKGNILERFSAQQFPDLHSELNLSSLELGDSALYFCASSPLGLASGNTIYFGEGSWLTVV.